This T cell receptor beta chain emerged from a study of T cells in Graves' hyperthyroidism and ophthalmopathy (dated by TCRdb to the late 2010s). Regarding the study in general: Peripheral blood samples were taken at the time of initial diagnosis, prior to any treatment. In several Graves' hyperthyroidism patients, the study also compared T-cell repertoires from thyroid tissue with T-cell repertoires from blood. Once sampling was done, hyperthyroidism patients were given methimazole at a starting dose of 30 mg daily, whereas ophthalmopathy patients were given high-dose intravenous methylprednisolone. To identify distinguishing TCR V-J signatures, a discovery cohort of roughly 100 patients was used, comprising 43 with Graves' ophthalmopathy and some 57 with stable Graves' hyperthyroidism. Prospective prediction of ophthalmopathy was tested in an independent validation cohort of 18 to 20 hyperthyroidism patients and 17 patients who later progressed to ophthalmopathy. The approximately 100 discovery patients were randomly divided into training and test sets at a 7:3 ratio. The paper describes TCR Vbeta CDR3 sequencing of more than 120 peripheral blood samples, made up of fewer than 50 ophthalmopathy patients, some 76 hyperthyroidism patients and 17 progressor patients.

Regarding this clonotype: Its antigen is unknown. This may be a read error: a much more frequent sequence differs by one nucleotide.

Amplification of TCR beta CDR3 regions was carried out from RNA transcripts. The first round of RT-PCR for the TCR CDR3 was performed with the HTBI primer set and the Qiagen OneStep RT-PCR kit. Libraries were constructed in a second round of multiplex PCR, after which size selection and purification were carried out. Paired-end sequencing of the libraries was performed with 100 bp reads on an Illumina HiSeq2000. Turning to the authors' computational methods: Raw data were processed with SOAPnuke, discarding reads with adapters, uncalled bases, mean Phred below 15, or no exact constant-primer or identifier match. High-quality paired reads were merged using COPE v1.2.5, and each unique nucleotide sequence was defined as a clonotype. MiTCR v1.1 was used to align clonotypes to the IMGT TRBV, TRBD and TRBJ reference segments. The analysis was restricted to V-J combinations with a frequency above 0.0001, which together covered roughly 99% of the repertoires. A TCS score was defined as the ratio of F50 (clonal expansion) to E x V (chaos), with BLOSUM62-based TCRdist applied between CDR3 peptides within each V-J. Welch's t-statistics and random forest reduced fewer than 550 V-J features to around 14, which were used in a naive Bayes classifier (R e1071). Thyroid-blood repertoire similarity was quantified with the Morisita-Horn index. TCRdb reanalyzed the raw reads on its own, using fastp at Q25 for trimming and MiXCR for clone calling, and kept in-frame beta chains. Here each entry gathers all rows of one CDR3 protein and keeps the most common genes and DNA. TCRdb assigned the V and J calls; the authors' analysis was not used. This sample is represented by hundreds of thousands of distinct CDR3 sequences; roughly 40% of them were singletons. The top ten hold more than 7% of the sample.

The CDR3, from cysteine to phenylalanine, totals 12 residues. The kept DNA is CDR3 alone, 36 bases in frame from the first base. CDR1 and CDR2 are drawn from the germline V gene (reference sequence): DFQATT, SNEGSKA. A patient counted as having stable Graves' hyperthyroidism if no progression to ophthalmopathy occurred over 18 months of follow-up. The hyperthyroidism patients were between 18 and 65 years old and newly diagnosed, with a disease duration of less than 2 months. Patients with uncontrolled infections, other autoimmune diseases, pregnancy or lactation were excluded. Diagnoses were based on clinical symptoms, serum thyroxine and TRAb, thyroid ultrasound and orbital computed tomography. Ficoll-Paque density gradient centrifugation was used to isolate PBMCs from about 9 ml of fresh peripheral blood. Total RNA was extracted with Trizol reagent, and quality was checked on an Agilent 2100 Bioanalyzer.

Overall results and qualifications from the work: During validation, the model predicted progression to ophthalmopathy a median of around 6 months ahead of onset, with around 71% sensitivity and around 72% specificity. No statistical method was used to set the sample size in advance, and investigators knew the group allocation. Most expanded thyroid clonotypes (frequency above 0.001) were also detected in blood, suggesting blood repertoires may reflect thyroid immune responses. A model built on a 13 V-J signature distinguished ophthalmopathy from stable hyperthyroidism, reaching 85% to 90% sensitivity and around 81% specificity in cross-validation and 80%/75% in testing.

The clonotype originates from a man younger than 30 with Graves' hyperthyroidism. Recombination connected TRBV20-1 to TRBJ1-1; D gene: possibly TRBD1, on 6 matching bases. The sequenced sample was blood. The CDR3: CSARERDTEASF. The sequenced DNA: TGCAGTGCTAGAGAAAGGGACACTGAAGCTTCCTTT.